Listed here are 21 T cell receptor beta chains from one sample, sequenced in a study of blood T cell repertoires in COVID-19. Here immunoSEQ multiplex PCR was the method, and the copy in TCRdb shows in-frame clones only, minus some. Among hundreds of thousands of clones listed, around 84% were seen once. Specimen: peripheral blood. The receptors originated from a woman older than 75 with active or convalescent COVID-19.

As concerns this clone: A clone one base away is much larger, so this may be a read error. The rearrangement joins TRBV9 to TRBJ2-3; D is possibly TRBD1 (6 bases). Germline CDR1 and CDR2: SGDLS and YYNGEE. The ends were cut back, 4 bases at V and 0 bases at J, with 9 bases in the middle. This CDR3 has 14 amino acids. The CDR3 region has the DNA TGTGCCAGCAGCCCTGGACAGAGCACAGATACGCAGTATTTT. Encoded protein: CASSPGQSTDTQYF.

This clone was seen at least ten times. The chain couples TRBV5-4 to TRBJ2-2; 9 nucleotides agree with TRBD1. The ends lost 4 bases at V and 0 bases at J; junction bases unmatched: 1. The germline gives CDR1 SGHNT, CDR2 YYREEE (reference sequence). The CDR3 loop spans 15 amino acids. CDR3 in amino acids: CASSRDRANTGELFF. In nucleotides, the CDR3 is TGTGCCAGCAGCCGGGACAGGGCGAACACCGGGGAGCTGTTTTTT.

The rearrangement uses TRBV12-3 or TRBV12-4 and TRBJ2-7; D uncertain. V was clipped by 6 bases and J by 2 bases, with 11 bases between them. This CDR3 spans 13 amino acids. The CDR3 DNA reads TGTGCCAGCAGCACGGTGGTCCCCTACGAGCAGTACTTC. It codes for CASSTVVPYEQYF.

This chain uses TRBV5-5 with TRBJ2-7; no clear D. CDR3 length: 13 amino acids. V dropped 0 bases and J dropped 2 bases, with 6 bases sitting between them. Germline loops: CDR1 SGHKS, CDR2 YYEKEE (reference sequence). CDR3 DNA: TGTGCCAGCAGCTTGGCTTTAACCTACGAGCAGTACTTC. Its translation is CASSLALTYEQYF.

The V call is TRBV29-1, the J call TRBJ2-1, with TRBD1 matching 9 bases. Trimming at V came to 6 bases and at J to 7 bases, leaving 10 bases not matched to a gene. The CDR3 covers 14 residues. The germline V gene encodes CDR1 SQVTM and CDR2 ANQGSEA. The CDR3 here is CSVAGQGRGNEQFF. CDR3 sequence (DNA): TGCAGCGTCGCCGGACAGGGGAGGGGTAATGAGCAGTTCTTC.

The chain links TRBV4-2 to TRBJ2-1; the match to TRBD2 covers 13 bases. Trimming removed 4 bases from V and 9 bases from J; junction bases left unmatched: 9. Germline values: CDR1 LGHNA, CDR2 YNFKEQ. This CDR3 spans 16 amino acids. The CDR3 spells CASSRSTSGGAFEQFF. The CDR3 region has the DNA TGTGCCAGCAGCCGGAGCACTAGCGGGGGGGCATTTGAGCAGTTCTTC.

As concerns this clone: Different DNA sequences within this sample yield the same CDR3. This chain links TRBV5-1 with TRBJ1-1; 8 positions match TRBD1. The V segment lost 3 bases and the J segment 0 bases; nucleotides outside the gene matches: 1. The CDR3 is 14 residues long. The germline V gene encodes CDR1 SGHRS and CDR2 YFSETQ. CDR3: CASSSTGVNTEAFF. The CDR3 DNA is TGCGCCAGCAGCTCGACAGGGGTGAACACTGAAGCTTTCTTT.

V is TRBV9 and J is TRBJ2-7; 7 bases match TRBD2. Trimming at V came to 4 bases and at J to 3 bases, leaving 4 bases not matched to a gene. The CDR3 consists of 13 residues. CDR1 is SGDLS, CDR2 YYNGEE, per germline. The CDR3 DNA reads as TGTGCCAGCAGCCCCGCGGGGGACTACGAGCAGTACTTC. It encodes CASSPAGDYEQYF.

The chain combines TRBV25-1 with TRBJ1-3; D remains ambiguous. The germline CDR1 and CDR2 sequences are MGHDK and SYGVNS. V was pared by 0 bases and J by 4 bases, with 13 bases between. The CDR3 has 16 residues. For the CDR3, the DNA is TGTGCCAGCAGTGAATATACGCGGGAGGAAGGAAACACCATATATTTT. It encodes CASSEYTREEGNTIYF.

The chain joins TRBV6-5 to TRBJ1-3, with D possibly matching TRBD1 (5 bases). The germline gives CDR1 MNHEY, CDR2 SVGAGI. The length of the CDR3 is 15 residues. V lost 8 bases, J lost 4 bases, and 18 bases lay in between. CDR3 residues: CASYSGGLGGNTIYF. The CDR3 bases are TGTGCCAGCTACTCCGGGGGTCTAGGGGGAAACACCATATATTTT.

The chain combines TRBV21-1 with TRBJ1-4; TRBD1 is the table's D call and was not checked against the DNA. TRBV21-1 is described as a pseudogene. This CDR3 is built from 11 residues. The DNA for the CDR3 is TGTGCCAGCAGTATGACAGGGGCAGTGTTTTTT. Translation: CASSMTGAVFF.

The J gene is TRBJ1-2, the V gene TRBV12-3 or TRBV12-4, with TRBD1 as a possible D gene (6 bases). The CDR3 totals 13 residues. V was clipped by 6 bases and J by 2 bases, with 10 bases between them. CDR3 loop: CASRPQGNYGYTF. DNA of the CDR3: TGTGCCAGCAGGCCACAGGGAAACTATGGCTACACCTTC.

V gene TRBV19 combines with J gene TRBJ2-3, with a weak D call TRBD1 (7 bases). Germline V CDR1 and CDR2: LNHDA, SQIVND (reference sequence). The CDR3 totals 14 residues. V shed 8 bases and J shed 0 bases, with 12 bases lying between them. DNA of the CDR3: TGTGCCAGTGCGGGGACAGCTAGCACAGATACGCAGTATTTT. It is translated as CASAGTASTDTQYF. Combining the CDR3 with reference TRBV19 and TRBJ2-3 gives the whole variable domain DGGITQSPKYLFRKEGQNVTLSCEQNLNHDAMYWYRQDPGQGLRLIYYSQIVNDFQKGDIAEGYSVSREKKESFPLTVTSAQKNPTAFYLCASAGTASTDTQYFGPGTRLTVL.

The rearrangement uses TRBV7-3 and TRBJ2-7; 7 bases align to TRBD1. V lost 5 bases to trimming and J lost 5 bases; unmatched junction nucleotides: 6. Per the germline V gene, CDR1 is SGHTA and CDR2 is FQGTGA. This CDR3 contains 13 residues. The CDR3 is CASSRAGGHEQYF. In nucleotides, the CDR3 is TGTGCCAGCAGCAGGGCAGGGGGTCACGAGCAGTACTTC. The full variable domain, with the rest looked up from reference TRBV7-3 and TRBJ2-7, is GAGVSQTPSNKVTEKGKYVELRCDPISGHTALYWYRQSLGQGPEFLIYFQGTGAADDSGLPNDRFFAVRPEGSVSTLKIQRTERGDSAVYLCASSRAGGHEQYFGPGTRLTVT.

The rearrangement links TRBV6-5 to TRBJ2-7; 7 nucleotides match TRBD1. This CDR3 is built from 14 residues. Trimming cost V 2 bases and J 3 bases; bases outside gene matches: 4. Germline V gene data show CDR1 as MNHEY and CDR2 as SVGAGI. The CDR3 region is CASSYGQGVYEQYF. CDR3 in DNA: TGTGCCAGCAGTTACGGGCAGGGGGTCTACGAGCAGTACTTC.

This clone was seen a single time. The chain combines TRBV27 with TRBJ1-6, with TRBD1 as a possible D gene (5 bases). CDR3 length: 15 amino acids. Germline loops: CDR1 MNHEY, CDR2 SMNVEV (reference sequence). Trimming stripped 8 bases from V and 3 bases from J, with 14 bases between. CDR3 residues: CASRGLQSYNSPLHF. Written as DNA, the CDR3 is TGTGCCAGCCGGGGGTTGCAGAGCTATAATTCACCCCTCCACTTT.

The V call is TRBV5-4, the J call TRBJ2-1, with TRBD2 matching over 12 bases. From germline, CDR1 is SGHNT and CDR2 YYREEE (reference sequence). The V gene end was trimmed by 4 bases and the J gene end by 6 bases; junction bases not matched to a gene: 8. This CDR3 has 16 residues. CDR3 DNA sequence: TGTGCCAGCAGCCTTTTGCTAGCGGGGGGGCTCAATGAGCAGTTCTTC. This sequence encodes CASSLLLAGGLNEQFF.

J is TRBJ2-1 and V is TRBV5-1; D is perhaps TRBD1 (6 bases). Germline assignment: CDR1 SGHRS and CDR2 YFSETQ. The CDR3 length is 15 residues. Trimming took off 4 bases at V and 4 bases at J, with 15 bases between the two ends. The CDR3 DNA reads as TGCGCCAGCAGCGGCCCGGGACAAACTTACAATGAGCAGTTCTTC. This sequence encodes CASSGPGQTYNEQFF. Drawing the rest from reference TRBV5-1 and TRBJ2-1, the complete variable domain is KAGVTQTPRYLIKTRGQQVTLSCSPISGHRSVSWYQQTPGQGLQFLFEYFSETQRNKGNFPGRFSGRQFSNSRSEMNVSTLELGDSALYLCASSGPGQTYNEQFFGPGTRLTVL.

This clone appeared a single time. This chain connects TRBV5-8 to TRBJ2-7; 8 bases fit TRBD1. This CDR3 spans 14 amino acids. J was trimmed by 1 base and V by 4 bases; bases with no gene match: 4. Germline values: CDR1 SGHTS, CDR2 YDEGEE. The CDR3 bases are TGTGCCAGCAGCCCCCAGGGGGCTTCCTACGAGCAGTACTTC. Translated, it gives CASSPQGASYEQYF.

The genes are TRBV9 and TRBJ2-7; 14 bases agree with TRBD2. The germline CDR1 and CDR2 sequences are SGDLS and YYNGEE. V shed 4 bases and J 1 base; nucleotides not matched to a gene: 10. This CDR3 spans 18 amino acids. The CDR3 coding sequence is TGTGCCAGCAGCCTCGGGACTAGCGGGAGACGTTTATCCTACGAGCAGTACTTC. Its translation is CASSLGTSGRRLSYEQYF.

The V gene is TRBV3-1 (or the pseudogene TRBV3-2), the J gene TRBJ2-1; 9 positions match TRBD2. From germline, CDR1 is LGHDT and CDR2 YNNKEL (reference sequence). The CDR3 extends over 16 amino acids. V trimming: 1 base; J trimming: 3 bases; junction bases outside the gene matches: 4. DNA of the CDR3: TGTGCCAGCAGCCAAGCCCGCGGGGGGGTCTACAATGAGCAGTTCTTC. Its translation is CASSQARGGVYNEQFF.